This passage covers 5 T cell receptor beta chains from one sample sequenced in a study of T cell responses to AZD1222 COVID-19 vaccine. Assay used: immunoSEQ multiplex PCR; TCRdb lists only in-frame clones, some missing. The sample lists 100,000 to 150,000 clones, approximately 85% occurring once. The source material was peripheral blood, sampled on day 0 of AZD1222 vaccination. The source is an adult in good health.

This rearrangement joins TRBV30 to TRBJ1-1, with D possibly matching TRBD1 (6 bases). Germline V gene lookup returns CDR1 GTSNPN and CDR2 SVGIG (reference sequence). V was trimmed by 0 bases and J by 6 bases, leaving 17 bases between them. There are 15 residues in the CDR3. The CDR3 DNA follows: TGTGCCTGGAGTGTACGGGGGGGGGCGTATGCTGAAGCTTTCTTT. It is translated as CAWSVRGGAYAEAFF.

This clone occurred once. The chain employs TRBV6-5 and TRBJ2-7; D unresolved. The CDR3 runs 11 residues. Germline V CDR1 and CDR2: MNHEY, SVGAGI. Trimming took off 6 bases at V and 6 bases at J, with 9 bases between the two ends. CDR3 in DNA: TGTGCCAGCAGGGTTGGAATCGAGCAGTACTTC. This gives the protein CASRVGIEQYF.

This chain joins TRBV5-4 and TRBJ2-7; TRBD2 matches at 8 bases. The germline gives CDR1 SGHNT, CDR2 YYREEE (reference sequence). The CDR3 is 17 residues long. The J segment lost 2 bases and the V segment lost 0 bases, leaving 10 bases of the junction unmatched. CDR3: CASSLGRGGGGAYEQYF. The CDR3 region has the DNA TGTGCCAGCAGCTTGGGCCGGGGGGGCGGTGGAGCCTACGAGCAGTACTTC.

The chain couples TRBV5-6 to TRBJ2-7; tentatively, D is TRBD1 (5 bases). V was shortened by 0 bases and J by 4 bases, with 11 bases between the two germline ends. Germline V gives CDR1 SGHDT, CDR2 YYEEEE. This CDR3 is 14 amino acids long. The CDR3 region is CASSLVDKIYEQYF. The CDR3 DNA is TGTGCCAGCAGCTTGGTGGACAAGATTTACGAGCAGTACTTC.

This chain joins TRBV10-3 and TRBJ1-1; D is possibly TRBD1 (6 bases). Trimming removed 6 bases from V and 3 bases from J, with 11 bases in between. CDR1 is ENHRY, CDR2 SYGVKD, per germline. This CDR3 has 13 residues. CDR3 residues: CAISYREDTEAFF. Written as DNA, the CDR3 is TGTGCCATCAGCTACAGGGAGGACACTGAAGCTTTCTTT.